This T cell receptor (beta chain) is drawn from a study of cytomegalovirus exposure and HLA in healthy donors. In the study overall: The 120 or so validation repertoires and the 666 first-cohort repertoires shared a platform, a later analysis reported.

Comments on this clone: The antigen is undetermined.

Germline V CDR1 and CDR2: SGHRS, YFSETQ. Trimming removed 3 bases from V and 1 base from J; junction bases left unmatched: 9. The CDR3 has 17 residues. Sequencing was performed with immunoSEQ multiplex PCR; in TCRdb, only in-frame clones are kept and a portion is missing. The profile covers 150,000 to 200,000 clones, with roughly 81% appearing a single time and roughly 1.2% taken by the ten largest. Findings of the study overall: Accounts indicate the classifier identified cytomegalovirus status with strong specificity and sensitivity. Researchers catalogued approximately 170 TCR beta chains as cytomegalovirus-associated. Despite most TCR sequences being rare, some public TCRs occurred in many donors.

The chain joins TRBV5-1 to TRBJ2-1, with 8 nucleotides matching TRBD1. This TCR was recovered from a woman younger than 45 in good health and CMV-seronegative. The sequencing sample was made of PBMCs. CDR3 amino acids: CASSWGDRLVSYNEQFF. The CDR3 DNA reads as TGCGCCAGCAGCTGGGGGGACAGGTTGGTTTCCTACAATGAGCAGTTCTTC.